The 22 T cell receptor beta chains below all came from one sample that was sequenced in a study of T-cell memory formation after mild COVID-19 (dated by TCRdb to about 2021). Preparation of the library involved 5' RACE. The instrument given in TCRdb is Illumina NovaSeq 6000. The public reads were run again by TCRdb, first through fastp at Q25 and then through MiXCR, and only productive beta chains were kept. Rows with one shared CDR3 protein collapse into an entry with the most common genes and DNA. The sample contains tens of thousands of distinct CDR3 sequences, around 6.6% of them found a single time. Roughly 0.79% of the sample is held by the ten biggest clonotypes. Sequencing was carried out using PBMCs or a T cell subset sorted from them (not recorded which). The receptors derive from an adult who had mild COVID-19 (a few samples of this study predate the infection). The sample titles of this study are shuffled in the database, so cell type and time point are left out.

This chain joins TRBV4-1 and TRBJ2-5; D not certain. Germline loops: CDR1 MGHRA, CDR2 YSYEKL. Trimming cost V 1 base and J 4 bases, with 7 bases left between them. There are 13 residues in the CDR3. The CDR3, as DNA: TGCGCCAGCAGCCAAGTACTGTTAGAGACCCAGTACTTC. This sequence encodes CASSQVLLETQYF.

This clonotype was observed at least ten times. The genes are TRBV21-1 and TRBJ2-1; the table's D call, TRBD2, has no DNA check behind it. TRBV21-1 has pseudogene status. The CDR3 runs to 15 residues. The CDR3 region has the DNA TGTGCCAGCCATAGGGACTGCAGCTCCTACAATGAGCAGTTCTTC. Encoded protein: CASHRDCSSYNEQFF.

This clonotype was counted ten times or more. The chain is built from TRBV11-2 and TRBJ2-1; a possible D gene is TRBD2 (5 bases). The V gene lost 7 bases and the J gene lost 0 bases, with 19 bases spanning the gap. Per germline, CDR1 SGHAT and CDR2 FQNNGV. This CDR3 has 17 residues. The CDR3 nucleotides are TGTGCCAGCACCGAACACCGCGGGTTGAGCTCCTACAATGAGCAGTTCTTC. This gives the protein CASTEHRGLSSYNEQFF.

The genes are TRBV7-3 and TRBJ1-1, with D hard to call. Germline V gene data show CDR1 as SGHTA and CDR2 as FQGTGA. CDR3 size: 14 residues. Trimming took 0 bases from V and 1 from J, leaving 6 bases between them. The CDR3: CASSLTRGNTEAFF. CDR3 in DNA: TGTGCCAGCAGCTTAACTCGTGGGAACACTGAAGCTTTCTTT.

This clonotype has ten or more counts. V usage is TRBV7-9 and J usage is TRBJ2-3; no clear D. The CDR3 loop spans 16 amino acids. The germline CDR1 and CDR2 sequences are SEHNR and FQNEAQ (reference sequence). Deletions cut 2 bases from V and 2 bases from J, with 14 bases between. CDR3 bases: TGTGCCAGCAGCTTATGGGTTAGCTCTAACACAGATACGCAGTATTTT. It translates to CASSLWVSSNTDTQYF.

Of note for this clonotype: A read error may account for a junction end that differs from germline. The chain uses TRBV6-5 and TRBJ2-1; a possible D gene is TRBD2 (6 bases). The CDR3 has 15 residues. CDR1 and CDR2 from the germline V gene are MNHEY and SVGAGI. In nucleotides, the CDR3 is TGTGCCAGCAGTAGGGACTTCCTGAAAAACAATGAGCAGTTATTC. Encoded protein: CASSRDFLKNNEQLF.

This clonotype was seen at least ten times. The chain uses TRBV2 and TRBJ2-3, with D possibly being TRBD2 (6 bases). The CDR3 spans 13 residues. Per germline, CDR1 SNHLY and CDR2 FYNNEI. Trimming removed 7 bases at V and 2 bases at J, with 10 bases between. This CDR3 is CASKTRYTDTQYF. DNA of the CDR3: TGTGCCAGCAAGACTAGATACACAGATACGCAGTATTTT.

This clonotype was observed at least ten times. An end of the junction does not agree with germline; a read error may underlie this. The chain has TRBV20-1 and TRBJ2-4; D perhaps matches TRBD1 (5 bases). This CDR3 is 12 amino acids long. Germline CDR1 reads DFQATT; CDR2 reads SNEGSKA (reference sequence). CDR3 loop: CSARGAGAPIFF. In nucleotides, the CDR3 is TGCAGTGCTAGAGGGGCTGGGGCCCCAATCTTCTTC.

This chain connects TRBV18 to TRBJ1-1; 10 positions match TRBD1. Germline assignment: CDR1 KGHSH and CDR2 LQKENI. Germline trimming cut 3 bases from V and 4 bases from J; bases unmatched to any gene: 8. CDR3 length: 16 residues. The chain's CDR3 is CASSPLTGTGVTEAFF. The DNA of the CDR3 is TGTGCCAGCTCACCTCTGACCGGGACAGGGGTCACTGAAGCTTTCTTT. The full variable domain, with the rest looked up from reference TRBV18 and TRBJ1-1, is NAGVMQNPRHLVRRRGQEARLRCSPMKGHSHVYWYRQLPEEGLKFMVYLQKENIIDESGMPKERFSAEFPKEGPSILRIQQVVRGDSAAYFCASSPLTGTGVTEAFFGQGTRLTVV.

V usage is TRBV6-5 and J usage is TRBJ1-5; the match to TRBD1 covers 9 bases. The CDR3 extends over 14 amino acids. Looked up from germline, CDR1 is MNHEY and CDR2 is SVGAGI. V lost 6 bases and J lost 5; bases outside the gene matches: 5. Here the CDR3 reads CASSRGQGDQPQHF. DNA of the CDR3: TGTGCCAGCAGCCGGGGACAGGGAGATCAGCCCCAGCATTTT.

The table lists this clonotype with many counts. The CDR3 DNA follows: TGTGCCAGCAGCACGCCGGAGGGGGGAAATTCACCCCTCCACTTT. Its protein product is CASSTPEGGNSPLHF. V usage is TRBV11-2 and J usage is TRBJ1-6, with a tentative D call TRBD1 (6 bases). Trimming cost V 5 bases and J 7 bases, with 15 bases left between them. The CDR3 has 15 residues. Germline CDR1 reads SGHAT; CDR2 reads FQNNGV.

This clonotype was seen only a few times. The chain is built from TRBV20-1 and TRBJ2-3; the match to TRBD1 covers 9 bases. Unmatched junction bases numbered 1, after V lost 2 bases and J lost 4 bases. Germline CDR1 DFQATT, CDR2 SNEGSKA (reference sequence). This CDR3 has 13 residues. The CDR3 loop is CSARTGGADTQYF. The CDR3 DNA reads TGCAGTGCTAGAACAGGGGGCGCAGATACGCAGTATTTT.

This clonotype was seen ten or more times. The chain couples TRBV12-3 or TRBV12-4 to TRBJ2-7; D possibly matches TRBD1 or TRBD2 (5 bases each). Trimming cost V 4 bases and J 7 bases, with 11 bases left between them. This CDR3 comprises 12 residues. The CDR3 sequence: CASSSPGREQYF. The CDR3 DNA reads TGTGCCAGCAGTTCCCCGGGACGGGAGCAGTACTTC.

In its sample, this clonotype was seen many times. This sequence joins TRBV24-1 and TRBJ1-4; possible D gene TRBD1, 6 bases. With 3 bases removed from V and 3 bases from J, the gap between germline ends came to 16 bases. The V gene's germline CDR1 is KGHDR and CDR2 SFDVKD. This CDR3 is 17 amino acids long. The DNA of the CDR3 is TGTGCCACCAGTGATCCTCGGGGGGGGGCATCTAATGAAAAACTGTTTTTT. Translation gives CATSDPRGGASNEKLFF.

Many counts were recorded for this clonotype. The J gene is TRBJ1-1, the V gene TRBV7-6; D gene unclear. CDR3 size: 15 residues. Germline assignment: CDR1 SGHVS and CDR2 FNYEAQ. The V and J ends lost 0 bases and 1 base respectively, with 9 bases between them. In DNA form, the CDR3 reads TGTGCCAGCAGCTTAGCGCAGTCCAGGAACACTGAAGCTTTCTTT. Protein product: CASSLAQSRNTEAFF.

This clonotype was seen ten or more times. V usage is TRBV5-1 and J usage is TRBJ2-3, with 7 bases that match TRBD1. This CDR3 contains 14 residues. V dropped 4 bases and J dropped 3; count of bases not matched to a gene: 5. Germline V CDR1 and CDR2: SGHRS, YFSETQ. CDR3 protein: CASSIDRVTDTQYF. The CDR3 bases are TGCGCCAGCAGCATCGACAGGGTGACAGATACGCAGTATTTT.

This clonotype has ten or more counts. The gene calls are TRBV4-2 and TRBJ2-1; 7 bases line up with TRBD1. Germline V gene lookup returns CDR1 LGHNA and CDR2 YNFKEQ. This CDR3 contains 17 residues. The V gene end was trimmed by 0 bases and the J gene end by 3 bases; junction bases not matched to a gene: 8. This CDR3 is CASSQDKGAIYYNEQFF. CDR3 nucleotide sequence: TGTGCCAGCAGCCAAGATAAGGGGGCGATTTACTACAATGAGCAGTTCTTC.

This clonotype was detected ten times or more. The chain links TRBV18 to TRBJ1-3; no definite D call. The CDR3 contains 14 residues. V was trimmed by 8 bases and J by 0 bases, leaving 11 bases between them. Germline values: CDR1 KGHSH, CDR2 LQKENI. The CDR3 DNA follows: TGTGCCAGCAGGGCCCCAAGCTCTGGAAACACCATATATTTT. This translates into CASRAPSSGNTIYF.

This clonotype was found a few times. This chain uses TRBV6-2 or TRBV6-3 with TRBJ1-2; a possible D gene is TRBD1 (5 bases). The V gene's germline CDR1 is MNHEY and CDR2 SVGEGT. This CDR3 region has 11 residues. Trimming shortened V by 6 bases and J by 5 bases, and 7 bases separated the two germline ends. CDR3 sequence (DNA): TGTGCCAGCAGCCAGGGATATGGCTACACCTTC. Amino acid sequence: CASSQGYGYTF.

This clonotype was detected ten times or more. The chain couples TRBV4-1 to TRBJ2-1; tentatively, D is TRBD1 (5 bases). CDR1 MGHRA and CDR2 YSYEKL come from the germline V gene. CDR3 length equals 14 residues. The V end lost 2 bases, the J end lost 10 bases, and 15 bases lay between the germline ends. The CDR3 DNA is TGCGCCAGCAGCCAACAGCAAGAAGGGGAAGAGCAGTTCTTC. This gives the protein CASSQQQEGEEQFF.

In its sample, this clonotype was seen many times. The chain couples TRBV15 to TRBJ2-7, with D hard to call. The V end was cut by 0 bases, the J end by 5 bases, with 8 bases between. Germline lookup yields CDR1 LNHNV and CDR2 YYDKDF (reference sequence). The CDR3 spans 13 residues. CDR3 in amino acids: CATSRDPLNEQYF. CDR3 DNA sequence: TGTGCCACCAGCAGAGACCCTTTGAACGAGCAGTACTTC.

This clonotype appeared a few times. The chain employs TRBV6-5 and TRBJ1-4; D unresolved. The V end lost 7 bases, the J end lost 0 bases, and 12 bases lay between the germline ends. This CDR3 contains 15 residues. The V gene's germline CDR1 is MNHEY and CDR2 SVGAGI. The DNA of the CDR3 is TGTGCCAGCACCCCGACGGTGTCAACTAATGAAAAACTGTTTTTT. Protein sequence: CASTPTVSTNEKLFF.